This T cell receptor beta chain was captured in a study of blood T cell repertoires in COVID-19. In the authors' workflow: The assay estimated nucleated cells by amplifying reference gene primers. Sequencing used immunoSEQ multiplex PCR; TCRdb keeps in-frame clones, though not all of them. For V, J and clone size, that table is used; D and trimming come from the DNA. The table records fewer than 80,000 clones, about nine tenths of them present only once. This clone was seen just once. The sequence was obtained from a human donor in a cohort sampled during active COVID-19. What was sequenced was peripheral blood.

This CDR3 is CASSQERGKNTGELFF. CDR3 nucleotide sequence: TGCGCCAGCAGCCAAGAGCGCGGCAAGAACACCGGGGAGCTGTTTTTT. The rearrangement links TRBV4-3 to TRBJ2-2; no reliable D call. The length of the CDR3 is 16 residues. V dropped 0 bases and J dropped 1 base, with 9 bases sitting between them. From germline, CDR1 is LGHNA and CDR2 YSLEER.